This TCR beta chain is from a study of blood T cell repertoires in COVID-19. About the research overall: Acute and convalescent COVID-19 specimens originated in the United States, Italy and Spain. PBMCs, B-cell-depleted T cells, or T cells were the source of the cDNA or gDNA that made up the material.

Original analysis: Researchers report that nucleated cell counts were estimated from reference gene primer amplification. Assay: immunoSEQ multiplex PCR; the TCRdb copy retains only in-frame clones and omits some. V, J and clone size reflect that table, while D and trimming were determined from the DNA. Altogether approximately 160,000 clones are present, around 81% being singletons, with the ten largest covering 11%. This clone showed up just once. The ends lost 3 bases at V and 2 bases at J; junction bases unmatched: 13. The CDR3 is made up of 18 amino acids. CDR1 is KGHSH, CDR2 LQKENI, per germline.

The TCR sequence derives from a man aged 55-75 years with active or convalescent COVID-19. V and J are TRBV18 and TRBJ1-3; 7 positions match TRBD1. Source material: peripheral blood. CDR3 in amino acids: CASSPSEAGGSPGNTIYF. In nucleotides, the CDR3 is TGTGCCAGCTCACCCTCTGAGGCAGGGGGTTCCCCTGGAAACACCATATATTTT. Full variable domain (outside the CDR3, taken from reference TRBV18 and TRBJ1-3): NAGVMQNPRHLVRRRGQEARLRCSPMKGHSHVYWYRQLPEEGLKFMVYLQKENIIDESGMPKERFSAEFPKEGPSILRIQQVVRGDSAAYFCASSPSEAGGSPGNTIYFGEGSWLTVV.